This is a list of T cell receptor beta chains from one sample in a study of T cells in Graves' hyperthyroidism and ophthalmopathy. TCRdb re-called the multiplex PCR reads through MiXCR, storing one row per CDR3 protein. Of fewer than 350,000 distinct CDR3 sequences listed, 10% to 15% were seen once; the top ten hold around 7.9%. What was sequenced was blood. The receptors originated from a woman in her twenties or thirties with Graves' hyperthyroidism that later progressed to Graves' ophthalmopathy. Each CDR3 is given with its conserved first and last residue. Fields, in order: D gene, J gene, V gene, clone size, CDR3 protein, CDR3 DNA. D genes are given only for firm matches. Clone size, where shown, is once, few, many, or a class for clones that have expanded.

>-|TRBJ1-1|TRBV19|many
CASSIPLGGPGTEAFF
TGTGCCAGTAGTATCCCCCTAGGAGGGCCCGGCACTGAAGCTTTCTTT
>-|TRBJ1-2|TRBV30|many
CAWYPAPGSSGYTF
TGTGCCTGGTACCCCGCCCCGGGCAGTTCTGGCTACACCTTC
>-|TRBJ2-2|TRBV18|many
CASSPQGPANTGELFF
TGTGCCAGCTCACCCCAGGGGCCCGCGAACACCGGGGAGCTGTTTTTT
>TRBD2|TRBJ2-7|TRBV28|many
CASSLYSGTSYEQYF
TGTGCCAGCAGTTTATATAGCGGGACCTCCTACGAGCAGTACTTC
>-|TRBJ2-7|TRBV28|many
CASSFMRRNSYEQYF
TGTGCCAGCAGTTTTATGCGGAGGAACTCCTACGAGCAGTACTTC
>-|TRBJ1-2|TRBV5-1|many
CASSPEGGPADGYTF
TGCGCCAGCAGCCCGGAGGGGGGACCCGCCGATGGCTACACCTTC
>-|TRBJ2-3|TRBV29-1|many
CSVDSQAFTDTQYF
TGCAGCGTTGACAGTCAGGCATTCACAGATACGCAGTATTTT
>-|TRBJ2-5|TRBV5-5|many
CASSNRVLQGETQYF
TGTGCCAGCAGCAACCGGGTCCTTCAGGGGGAGACCCAGTACTTC
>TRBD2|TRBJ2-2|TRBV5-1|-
CASSSPGSGTTGELFF
TGCGCCAGCAGCTCCCCGGGTAGCGGGACCACCGGGGAGCTGTTTTTT
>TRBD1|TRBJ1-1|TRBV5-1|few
CASSLVQGTNTEAFF
TGCGCCAGCAGCTTAGTACAGGGGACGAACACTGAAGCTTTCTTT
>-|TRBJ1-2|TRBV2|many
CASSEPGVVRYGYTF
TGTGCCAGCAGTGAACCGGGGGTCGTGCGGTATGGCTACACCTTC
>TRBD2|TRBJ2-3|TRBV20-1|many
CSARDLLSGTSTDTQYF
TGCAGTGCTAGAGATCTTTTGAGCGGGACTAGCACAGATACGCAGTATTTT
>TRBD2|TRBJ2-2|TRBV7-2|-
CASSRIQFSGRRTGELFF
TGTGCCAGCAGCAGGATCCAATTTAGCGGGAGGAGAACCGGGGAGCTGTTTTTT
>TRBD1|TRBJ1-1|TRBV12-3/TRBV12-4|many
CASSLTGTGGTEAFF
TGTGCCAGCAGTCTCACCGGGACAGGGGGTACTGAAGCTTTCTTT
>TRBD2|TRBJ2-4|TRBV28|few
CASSLWGLADDKNIQYF
TGTGCCAGCAGTTTATGGGGGCTAGCGGACGACAAAAACATTCAGTACTTC
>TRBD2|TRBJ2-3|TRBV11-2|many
CASSLGSGSEFSTDTQYF
TGTGCCAGCAGCTTAGGTAGCGGGAGCGAGTTTAGCACAGATACGCAGTATTTT
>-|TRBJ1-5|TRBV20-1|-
CSAIESGQGNQPQHF
TGCAGTGCGATAGAGAGCGGGCAGGGAAATCAGCCCCAGCATTTT
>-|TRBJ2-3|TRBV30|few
CAWSVPFMVANTDTQYF
TGTGCCTGGAGTGTTCCCTTTATGGTAGCGAACACAGATACGCAGTATTTT
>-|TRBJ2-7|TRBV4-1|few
CASSQWPSYEQYF
TGCGCCAGCAGCCAATGGCCCTCCTACGAGCAGTACTTC
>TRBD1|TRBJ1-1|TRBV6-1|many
CASREYRGDTEAFF
TGTGCCAGCAGAGAATACAGGGGGGACACTGAAGCTTTCTTT
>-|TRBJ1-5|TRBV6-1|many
CASSATLADQPQHF
TGTGCCAGCAGTGCTACACTAGCAGATCAGCCCCAGCATTTT
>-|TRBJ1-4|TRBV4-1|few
CASSQGRDNNEKLFF
TGCGCCAGCAGCCAAGGGAGGGACAATAATGAAAAACTGTTTTTT
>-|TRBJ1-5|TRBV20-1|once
CSARESGQPQHF
TGCAGTGCTAGAGAATCTGGTCAGCCCCAGCATTTT
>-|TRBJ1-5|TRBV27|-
CASSLEGVNGNQPQHF
TGTGCCAGCAGTTTAGAAGGGGTGAATGGCAATCAGCCCCAGCATTTT
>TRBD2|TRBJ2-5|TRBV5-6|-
CASSLELARIQETQYF
TGTGCCAGCAGCTTAGAACTAGCGAGAATACAAGAGACCCAGTACTTC
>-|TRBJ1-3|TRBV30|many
CAWSGISGNTIYF
TGTGCCTGGAGTGGAATCTCTGGAAACACCATATATTTT